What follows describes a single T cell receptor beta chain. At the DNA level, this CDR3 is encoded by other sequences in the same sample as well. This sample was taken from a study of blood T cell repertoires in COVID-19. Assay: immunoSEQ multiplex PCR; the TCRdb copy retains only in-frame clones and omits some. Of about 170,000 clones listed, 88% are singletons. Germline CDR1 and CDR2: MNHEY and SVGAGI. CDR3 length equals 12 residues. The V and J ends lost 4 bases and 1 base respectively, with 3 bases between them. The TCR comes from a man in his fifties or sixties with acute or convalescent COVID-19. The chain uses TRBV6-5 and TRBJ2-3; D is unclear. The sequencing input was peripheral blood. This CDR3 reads CASSSGTDTQYF. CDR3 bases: TGTGCCAGCAGTTCTGGCACAGATACGCAGTATTTT.